The 5 T cell receptor beta chains below all came from one sample that was sequenced in a study of human T cells and chemical hapten exposure. TCRdb reprocessed the RACE reads via MiXCR and lists one record per CDR3 protein. The data contain 110,000 or so distinct CDR3 sequences, 9% to 9.5% of them seen just once; the ten biggest clones take up approximately 2.8%. Time point reported: patch test 2, 6 weeks after DPC sensitization. Treatment described: therapeutic diphenylcyclopropenone sensitization with weekly scalp DPC. The material sequenced was whole blood, taken in connection with sensitization to the hapten diphenylcyclopropenone (DPC). These receptors all stem from a woman in her thirties or forties with alopecia areata. Some clones in this sample may be carry-over from other donors' samples.

The chain employs TRBV28 and TRBJ2-5; D not certain. The V gene's germline CDR1 is MDHEN and CDR2 SYDVKM. V was pared by 7 bases and J by 7 bases, with 13 bases between. The CDR3 spans 12 residues. The CDR3 DNA follows: TGTGCCAGCAACACCTTAACGGGGACCCAGTACTTC. It yields the protein CASNTLTGTQYF.

The sample holds many counts of this clonotype. The CDR3 DNA reads as TGCGCCAGCAGCCCGGCTGGCAGCCACTCTGGGGCCAACGTCCTGACTTTC. This codes for CASSPAGSHSGANVLTF. This chain joins TRBV4-1 and TRBJ2-6; D remains ambiguous. The V gene lost 4 bases and the J gene lost 0 bases, with 13 bases spanning the gap. Germline V gene lookup returns CDR1 MGHRA and CDR2 YSYEKL. This CDR3 has 17 residues.

V usage is TRBV2 and J usage is TRBJ2-2, with TRBD1 as a possible D gene (5 bases). Germline V lookup: CDR1 SNHLY, CDR2 FYNNEI. V was clipped by 5 bases and J by 1 base, with 11 bases between them. This CDR3 is built from 15 residues. This CDR3 reads CASSFQGWNTGELFF. CDR3 DNA sequence: TGTGCCAGCAGTTTTCAGGGTTGGAACACCGGGGAGCTGTTTTTT.

This clonotype was seen ten or more times. The CDR3 loop is CASSPYLAGEPGLEQYF. The CDR3 DNA follows: TGTGCCAGCAGCCCGTATCTAGCGGGGGAACCGGGCCTCGAGCAGTACTTC. The chain couples TRBV7-9 to TRBJ2-7; 10 bases are shared with TRBD2. CDR1 is SEHNR, CDR2 FQNEAQ, per germline (reference sequence). The length of the CDR3 is 17 residues. With 5 bases clipped from V and 6 bases from J, the junction kept 16 bases outside the gene matches.

This clonotype was counted many times. CDR3 sequence (DNA): TGTGCCAGCAGGGGGGACTCCTACGAGCAGTACTTC. This sequence encodes CASRGDSYEQYF. This sequence joins TRBV2 and TRBJ2-7; D tentatively fits TRBD1 or TRBD2 (5 bases each). V dropped 6 bases and J dropped 0 bases, with 6 bases sitting between them. This CDR3 comprises 12 residues. Germline lookup yields CDR1 SNHLY and CDR2 FYNNEI. Full variable domain (outside the CDR3, taken from reference TRBV2 and TRBJ2-7): EPEVTQTPSHQVTQMGQEVILRCVPISNHLYFYWYRQILGQKVEFLVSFYNNEISEKSEIFDDQFSVERPDGSNFTLKIRSTKLEDSAMYFCASRGDSYEQYFGPGTRLTVT.